This TCR beta chain derives from a study of T-cell reconstitution after alpha-beta-depleted transplantation in children. Findings and caveats of the study: Alpha-beta T cells present about two months after transplant were reported to originate from several hundred expanded graft clones. T cells produced anew were the main source of T-cell counts and diversity one year after transplant. It was surviving recipient T cells and thymic progenitors that gave some patients high TCRbeta diversity at day 60.

As it was prepared, the TCRbeta library received unique molecular identifiers. TCRdb reprocessed the PCR reads via MiXCR and lists one record per CDR3 protein. The table includes more than 500,000 distinct CDR3 sequences, over 9.5% detected once. About this clonotype: Its antigen is not known.

The sample here was PBMCs, mostly from graft donor cells, taken 180 days after TCRalphabeta/CD19-depleted stem cell transplant. The TCR was taken from a female patient aged 2 to 10 who had a stem cell transplant for aplastic anemia, so the T cells may come from the graft donor.

The CDR3 region is CAISKVEDRLMNTEAFF. The CDR3 bases are TGTGCCATCAGTAAGGTCGAGGACAGGCTCATGAACACTGAAGCTTTCTTT. The rearrangement uses TRBV10-3 and TRBJ1-1, with TRBD1 matching over 7 bases. This CDR3 spans 17 amino acids. Trimming at V came to 5 bases and at J to 0 bases, leaving 12 bases not matched to a gene. Germline V gives CDR1 ENHRY, CDR2 SYGVKD.